One T cell receptor beta chain is described in this entry. The antigen is not known. The primer mix had 60 Vbeta and 13 Jbeta primers. The data were produced by immunoSEQ multiplex PCR, yet TCRdb's version contains in-frame clones alone and is incomplete. The table shows about 94,000 clones, with about 80% occurring only once. The data belong to a study of cytomegalovirus exposure and HLA in healthy donors. Findings of the study overall: TCR beta chains numbering more than 150 were designated cytomegalovirus-associated. Sequencing likely caused a cluster of highly shared sequence variants. A further, later analysis showed that HLA-associated TCR beta chains (compared with equally common others) were more clonally expanded. Most of the CMV-associated TCR beta chains (in a later analysis) appeared to be HLA-restricted.

V lost 0 bases and J 9 bases, leaving 15 bases between the germline ends. CDR3 size: 15 residues. Germline values: CDR1 SGHRS, CDR2 YFSETQ. The TCR comes from an older woman in good health and CMV-seronegative. J is TRBJ1-4 and V is TRBV5-1; tentatively, D is TRBD1 (6 bases). Sequencing used PBMCs. The CDR3: CASSLEAGVGKKLFF. CDR3 coding DNA: TGCGCCAGCAGCTTGGAGGCAGGGGTTGGGAAAAAACTGTTTTTT.